This T cell receptor (beta chain) emerged from a study of T cell changes during pregnancy in multiple sclerosis (dated by TCRdb to the late 2010s). Study-level background: In women with multiple sclerosis, the researchers looked at how the T cell repertoire shifted as pregnancy progressed.

The CDR3 holds 13 amino acids from the cysteine to the phenylalanine. Only the CDR3 region is kept as DNA, spanning 39 bases read in frame from base 1. Relative to germline, V is missing 5 bases and J is missing 6 bases, with 7 bases of the junction outside any gene match. In the germline V gene (reference sequence), CDR1 corresponds to SEHNR and CDR2 to FQNEAQ. This clone was found a few times. Its recognized antigen is unknown. No base qualities exist here, and no much larger clone lies one base off it. The method behind the library was the immunoSEQ multiplex PCR assay. The table comes from immuneACCESS by way of TCRdb, which keeps in-frame sequences with V and J called. Part of the clones is missing from these tables; in studies checked, under half for an unresolved V gene and the rest for unknown reasons. The sample table contains 71,000 or so clones; only one count was recorded for just over 90% of them. The top ten constitute about 1% of the sample.

Sequencing was performed on peripheral blood, taken in the third trimester of pregnancy. The sequence was collected from a female donor with multiple sclerosis, enrolled in a pregnancy study. The chain joins TRBV7-9 to TRBJ2-7, and 7 junctional nucleotides match TRBD2. CDR3 region: CASSVPSGTEQYF. The sequenced DNA: TGTGCCAGCAGCGTACCCAGCGGGACCGAGCAGTACTTC. Extended through the reference TRBV7-9 and TRBJ2-7 proteins, this CDR3 yields the full variable domain: DTGVSQNPRHKITKRGQNVTFRCDPISEHNRLYWYRQTLGQGPEFLTYFQNEAQLEKSRLLSDRFSAERPKGSFSTLEIQRTEQGDSAMYLCASSVPSGTEQYFGPGTRLTVT.